Described below is a single T cell receptor beta chain sequence and its context. Per the original methods: It was from reference gene primer amplification that nucleated cell counts were estimated. Clones were sequenced by immunoSEQ multiplex PCR, and TCRdb holds only the in-frame ones, with some missing. The D gene and trimming were derived from the DNA, and the V and J assignments and clone size from that table. This table has around 62,000 clones, 85% to 90% appearing once. Germline V gives CDR1 SGHVS, CDR2 FQNEAQ. The CDR3 sequence is 16 residues long. Trimming stripped 4 bases from V and 3 bases from J, with 18 bases between. The data were obtained in a study of blood T cell repertoires in COVID-19. Overall study: There were acute and convalescent COVID-19 samples, and they came from the United States, Italy and Spain. T cells, B-cell-depleted T cells, or PBMCs provided the cDNA or gDNA that served as material.

The chain employs TRBV7-8 and TRBJ1-1, with D uncertain. Material for sequencing was peripheral blood. The sequence derives from a man in his sixties with acute or convalescent COVID-19. CDR3 sequence (DNA): TGTGCCAGCAGCTCTGTTGTCGGGTTGTGGGACACTGAAGCTTTCTTT. Protein: CASSSVVGLWDTEAFF.